The 21 T cell receptor beta chains below come from one sample, sequenced in a study of cytomegalovirus exposure and HLA in healthy donors. Primers: 60 Vbeta forward and 13 Jbeta reverse. Measured with immunoSEQ multiplex PCR; TCRdb has only the in-frame clones, and not every one. The sample records 150,000 to 200,000 clones, around 80% being singletons. Sequencing was carried out using PBMCs. Receptors were obtained from a woman aged 35 to 49 in good health and CMV-seronegative.

The chain joins TRBV7-3 to TRBJ2-6; TRBD1 is a possible D gene (6 bases). The V end lost 5 bases, the J end lost 2 bases, and 16 bases lay between the germline ends. There are 17 residues in the CDR3. CDR1 and CDR2 (germline): SGHTA, FQGTGA. The CDR3 DNA reads TGTGCCAGCAGCCCACACAGGGCCAGAACTGGGGCCAACGTCCTGACTTTC. Its translation: CASSPHRARTGANVLTF.

The chain uses TRBV4-2 and TRBJ2-7; D perhaps matches TRBD1 (6 bases). Germline V gene sequence: CDR1 LGHNA, CDR2 YNFKEQ. Trimming removed 0 bases at V and 3 bases at J, with 21 bases between. The CDR3 spans 18 residues. The CDR3: CASSQESVRTDKFYEQYF. The CDR3 bases are TGTGCCAGCAGCCAAGAATCGGTCAGGACAGACAAATTCTACGAGCAGTACTTC.

The CDR3 reads CASSQGQYPTKGYNEQFF. DNA for the CDR3: TGTGCCAGCAGCCAAGGACAGTACCCAACCAAGGGGTACAATGAGCAGTTCTTC. J is TRBJ2-1 and V is TRBV14; D is perhaps TRBD1 (5 bases). The V and J ends lost 1 base and 4 bases respectively, with 20 bases between them. The CDR3 is made up of 18 amino acids. Germline CDR1 reads SGHDN; CDR2 reads FVKESK.

This clone was found once. The chain is built from TRBV4-1 and TRBJ2-1; 8 bases align to TRBD2. The V and J ends lost 0 bases and 7 bases, in that order; junction bases with no gene match: 8. The germline CDR1 and CDR2 sequences are MGHRA and YSYEKL. The CDR3 spans 16 residues. The CDR3: CASSQDPGGVSNEQFF. In DNA, the CDR3 is TGCGCCAGCAGCCAAGACCCGGGGGGGGTATCAAATGAGCAGTTCTTC.

The V gene is TRBV2, the J gene TRBJ1-5; the D gene is possibly TRBD1 (5 bases). The CDR3 runs to 14 residues. V was cut by 8 bases and J by 7 bases, with 18 bases left in between. CDR1 SNHLY and CDR2 FYNNEI come from the germline V gene. The CDR3 sequence: CASDGGRFEQPQHF. CDR3 in DNA: TGTGCCAGCGACGGGGGTCGTTTTGAACAGCCCCAGCATTTT. Using reference TRBV2 and TRBJ1-5 for the parts outside the CDR3, the full variable domain is EPEVTQTPSHQVTQMGQEVILRCVPISNHLYFYWYRQILGQKVEFLVSFYNNEISEKSEIFDDQFSVERPDGSNFTLKIRSTKLEDSAMYFCASDGGRFEQPQHFGDGTRLSIL.

The rearrangement joins TRBV11-2 to TRBJ2-1; 9 bases are shared with TRBD2. The V segment lost 5 bases and the J segment 15 bases; nucleotides outside the gene matches: 11. CDR3 size: 13 residues. Per germline, CDR1 SGHAT and CDR2 FQNNGV. The CDR3 nucleotides read TGTGCCAGCAGCGACATGCGGGAGGGCCCCCGGTTCTTC. Its protein product is CASSDMREGPRFF.

On this clone: The junction and the germline gene differ at one end; a read error may be behind it. The rearrangement joins TRBV7-7 to TRBJ2-7; D gene uncertain. Germline V gene data show CDR1 as SSHAT and CDR2 as FNYEAQ (reference sequence). This CDR3 has 14 residues. CDR3 in DNA: TGTGCTAGCAGCTCTCAGGTGAGCTCCTACGAGCAGTACTTC. It specifies CASSSQVSSYEQYF.

The V gene is TRBV15, the J gene TRBJ1-3; D is perhaps TRBD1 (5 bases). Germline V gene sequence: CDR1 LNHNV, CDR2 YYDKDF (reference sequence). V was trimmed by 2 bases and J by 0 bases, leaving 11 bases between them. The CDR3 is made up of 16 amino acids. CDR3: CATSRNPRDSGNTIYF. The CDR3 DNA follows: TGTGCCACCAGCAGAAACCCCAGGGACTCTGGAAACACCATATATTTT.

CDR3 sequence reads: CASSLTGPPTEQFF. CDR3 nucleotide sequence: TGTGCCAGCAGCCTTACAGGGCCACCCACTGAGCAGTTCTTC. J is TRBJ2-1 and V is TRBV11-2, with D possibly matching TRBD1 (6 bases). The germline V gene encodes CDR1 SGHAT and CDR2 FQNNGV. The V and J ends lost 5 bases and 9 bases respectively, with 17 bases between them. CDR3 length: 14 amino acids.

The table lists this clone with a count of one. V and J are TRBV28 and TRBJ1-2; perhaps TRBD1 as D (6 bases). The CDR3 contains 13 residues. Germline CDR1 MDHEN, CDR2 SYDVKM. Between the trimmed V and J ends, which lost 3 bases and 8 bases, there was a span of 13 bases. In DNA form, the CDR3 reads TGTGCCAGCAGTTTCGAGGGGGATGGAGGCTACACCTTC. Protein sequence: CASSFEGDGGYTF.

The chain uses TRBV6-5 and TRBJ1-5, with 7 bases aligning to TRBD1. The CDR3 is 15 residues long. Germline trimming cut 5 bases from V and 7 bases from J; bases unmatched to any gene: 11. The V gene's germline CDR1 is MNHEY and CDR2 SVGAGI. CDR3 amino acids: CASSQRRDSPQPQHF. For the CDR3, the DNA is TGTGCCAGCAGTCAACGCCGGGACAGCCCACAGCCCCAGCATTTT.

The rearrangement links TRBV7-9 to TRBJ1-4; tentatively, D is TRBD1 (5 bases). The CDR3 length is 14 residues. V shed 4 bases and J shed 8 bases, with 14 bases lying between them. The V gene's germline CDR1 is SEHNR and CDR2 FQNEAQ (reference sequence). CDR3 nucleotides: TGTGCCAGCAGCTCTCCAGGGTTGGGCGAAAAACTGTTTTTT. Translating gives CASSSPGLGEKLFF.

V and J are TRBV9 and TRBJ2-7, with TRBD2 matching over 7 bases. Germline values: CDR1 SGDLS, CDR2 YYNGEE. The CDR3 length is 14 residues. Trimming cost V 4 bases and J 7 bases; bases outside gene matches: 11. CDR3 protein: CASSPRDYLGEQYF. For the CDR3, the DNA is TGTGCCAGCAGCCCCCGGGACTACCTAGGGGAGCAGTACTTC. The full variable domain, its missing parts supplied by reference TRBV9 and TRBJ2-7, is DSGVTQTPKHLITATGQRVTLRCSPRSGDLSVYWYQQSLDQGLQFLIQYYNGEERAKGNILERFSAQQFPDLHSELNLSSLELGDSALYFCASSPRDYLGEQYFGPGTRLTVT.

The rearrangement joins TRBV11-2 to TRBJ2-7; 10 nucleotides line up with TRBD1. The CDR3 is 16 amino acids. Unmatched junction bases numbered 7, after V lost 1 base and J lost 4 bases. CDR1 is SGHAT and CDR2 is FQNNGV in the germline V gene. CDR3 sequence (DNA): TGTGCCAGCAGCTTAGTAGCGGACAGGGGGAAATACGAGCAGTACTTC. This encodes CASSLVADRGKYEQYF.

The V and J genes are TRBV28 and TRBJ2-1; no reliable D call. Germline V lookup: CDR1 MDHEN, CDR2 SYDVKM. The CDR3 spans 15 residues. V was pared by 1 base and J by 0 bases, with 7 bases between. CDR3 residues: CASSLFGSSYNEQFF. In DNA form, the CDR3 reads TGTGCCAGCAGTTTATTTGGTAGCTCCTACAATGAGCAGTTCTTC.

The rearrangement joins TRBV6-1 to TRBJ2-1, with D possibly being TRBD2 (6 bases). The ends were cut back, 1 base at V and 5 bases at J, with 15 bases in the middle. CDR3 length equals 16 residues. Germline V gene lookup returns CDR1 MNHNS and CDR2 SASEGT. The CDR3 DNA is TGTGCCAGCAGTGAAGGTTGGGCTAGCGCCGACAATGAGCAGTTCTTC. Residues: CASSEGWASADNEQFF.

V gene TRBV4-3 combines with J gene TRBJ2-7, with 9 bases matching TRBD2. V shed 1 base, J shed 4 bases, and the junction held 8 bases outside the gene matches. The CDR3 consists of 16 residues. The germline V gene has CDR1 LGHNA and CDR2 YSLEER. Here the CDR3 reads CASSQVISGRRYEQYF. CDR3 DNA: TGCGCCAGCAGCCAAGTCATAAGCGGGAGGCGATACGAGCAGTACTTC.

The J gene is TRBJ2-7, the V gene TRBV2; D might be TRBD1 (9 bases). This CDR3 spans 14 amino acids. Germline CDR1 reads SNHLY; CDR2 reads FYNNEI. V was cut by 7 bases and J by 6 bases, with 19 bases left in between. The CDR3 loop is CASNPGTGTSEQYF. In nucleotides, the CDR3 is TGTGCCAGCAACCCCGGGACAGGGACTAGCGAGCAGTACTTC.

The chain recombines TRBV29-1 with TRBJ1-1; weak D call: TRBD1 (5 bases). Germline CDR1 SQVTM, CDR2 ANQGSEA. This CDR3 has 13 residues. V was cut by 6 bases and J by 3 bases, with 14 bases left in between. DNA of the CDR3: TGCAGCGTCCAGGGTGGTAAGCACACTGAAGCTTTCTTT. It is translated as CSVQGGKHTEAFF.

This clone was observed a handful of times. The V call is TRBV5-1, the J call TRBJ2-7, with TRBD1 as a possible D gene (5 bases). Trimming took off 2 bases at V and 0 bases at J, with 12 bases between the two ends. This CDR3 is 15 amino acids long. The germline V gene encodes CDR1 SGHRS and CDR2 YFSETQ. DNA for the CDR3: TGCGCCAGCAGCTTAAGGGGATCGGCCTCCTACGAGCAGTACTTC. This encodes CASSLRGSASYEQYF.

A note on this clone: The sample holds other DNA sequences that translate to the same CDR3. This sequence joins TRBV19 and TRBJ2-7; D call uncertain. In germline, CDR1 is LNHDA, CDR2 SQIVND (reference sequence). CDR3 length: 13 residues. V was cut by 3 bases and J by 0 bases, with 6 bases left in between. CDR3 sequence (DNA): TGTGCCAGTAGTATTATAGCCTCCTACGAGCAGTACTTC. It specifies CASSIIASYEQYF.